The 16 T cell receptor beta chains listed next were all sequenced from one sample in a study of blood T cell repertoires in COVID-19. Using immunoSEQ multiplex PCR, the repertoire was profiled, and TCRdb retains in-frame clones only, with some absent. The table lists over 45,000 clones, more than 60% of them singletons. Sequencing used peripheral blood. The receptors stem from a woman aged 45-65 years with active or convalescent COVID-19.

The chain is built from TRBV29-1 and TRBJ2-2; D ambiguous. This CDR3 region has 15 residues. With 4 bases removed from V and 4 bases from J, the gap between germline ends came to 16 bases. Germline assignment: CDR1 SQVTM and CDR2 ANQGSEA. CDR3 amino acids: CSVASSEKSTGELFF. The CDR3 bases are TGCAGCGTTGCTTCGTCGGAGAAAAGCACCGGGGAGCTGTTTTTT.

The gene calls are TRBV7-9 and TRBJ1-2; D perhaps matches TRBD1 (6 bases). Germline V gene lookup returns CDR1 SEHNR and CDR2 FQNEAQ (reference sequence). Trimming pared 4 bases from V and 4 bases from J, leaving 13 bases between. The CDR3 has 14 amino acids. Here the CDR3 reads CASSSQGGIYGYTF. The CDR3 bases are TGTGCCAGCAGCTCACAGGGAGGGATCTATGGCTACACCTTC.

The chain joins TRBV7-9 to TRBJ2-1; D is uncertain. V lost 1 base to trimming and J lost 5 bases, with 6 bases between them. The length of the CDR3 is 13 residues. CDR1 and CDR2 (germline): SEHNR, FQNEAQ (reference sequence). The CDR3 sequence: CASSLDRDNEQFF. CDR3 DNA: TGTGCCAGCAGCTTAGACAGAGACAATGAGCAGTTCTTC.

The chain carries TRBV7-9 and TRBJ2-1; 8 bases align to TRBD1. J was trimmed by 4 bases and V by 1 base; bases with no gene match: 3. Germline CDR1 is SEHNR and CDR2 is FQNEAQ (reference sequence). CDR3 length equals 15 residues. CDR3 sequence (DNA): TGTGCCAGCAGCTTAGGACAGGGGCGGTACAATGAGCAGTTCTTC. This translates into CASSLGQGRYNEQFF. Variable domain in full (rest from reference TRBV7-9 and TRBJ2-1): DTGVSQNPRHKITKRGQNVTFRCDPISEHNRLYWYRQTLGQGPEFLTYFQNEAQLEKSRLLSDRFSAERPKGSFSTLEIQRTEQGDSAMYLCASSLGQGRYNEQFFGPGTRLTVL.

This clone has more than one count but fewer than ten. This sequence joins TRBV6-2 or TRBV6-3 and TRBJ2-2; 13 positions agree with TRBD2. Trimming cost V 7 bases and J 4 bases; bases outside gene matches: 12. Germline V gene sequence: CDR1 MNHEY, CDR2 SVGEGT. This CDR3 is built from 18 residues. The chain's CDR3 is CASIPSTGTSGITGELFF. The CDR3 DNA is TGTGCCAGCATCCCCTCTACGGGGACTAGCGGGATCACCGGGGAGCTGTTTTTT.

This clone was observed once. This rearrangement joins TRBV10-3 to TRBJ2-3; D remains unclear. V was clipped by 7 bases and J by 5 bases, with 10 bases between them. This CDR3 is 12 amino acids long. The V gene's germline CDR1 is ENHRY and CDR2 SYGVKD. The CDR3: CAIKLNGDTQYF. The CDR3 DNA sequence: TGTGCCATCAAACTTAACGGAGATACGCAGTATTTT.

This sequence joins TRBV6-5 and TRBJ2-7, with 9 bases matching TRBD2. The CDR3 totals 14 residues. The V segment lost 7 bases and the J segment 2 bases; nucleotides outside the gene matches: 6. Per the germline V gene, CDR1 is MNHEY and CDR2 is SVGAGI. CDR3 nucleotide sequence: TGTGCCAGCAACCTGGGACTAGCTGCCTACGAGCAGTACTTC. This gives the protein CASNLGLAAYEQYF.

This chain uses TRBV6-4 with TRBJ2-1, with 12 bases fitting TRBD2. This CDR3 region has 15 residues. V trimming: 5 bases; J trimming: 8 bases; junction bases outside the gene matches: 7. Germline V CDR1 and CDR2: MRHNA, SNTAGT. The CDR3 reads CASSTGTSGFDEQFF. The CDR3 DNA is TGTGCCAGCAGTACCGGGACTAGCGGGTTCGATGAGCAGTTCTTC.

CDR3 DNA sequence: TGTGCCAGCAGCTTAGCTAGCGGCCCAGGGGATACGCAGTATTTT. This gives the protein CASSLASGPGDTQYF. The chain combines TRBV13 with TRBJ2-3, with 7 bases matching TRBD2. The CDR3 has 15 residues. Germline V lookup: CDR1 PRHDT, CDR2 FYEKMQ (reference sequence). With 1 base clipped from V and 6 bases from J, the junction kept 7 bases outside the gene matches.

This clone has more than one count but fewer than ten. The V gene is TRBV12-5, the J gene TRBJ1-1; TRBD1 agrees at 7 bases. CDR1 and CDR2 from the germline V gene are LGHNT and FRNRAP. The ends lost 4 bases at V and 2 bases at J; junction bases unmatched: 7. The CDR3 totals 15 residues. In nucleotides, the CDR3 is TGTGCTAGTGGTTCAGGGGGACAGCCAAACACTGAAGCTTTCTTT. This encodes CASGSGGQPNTEAFF. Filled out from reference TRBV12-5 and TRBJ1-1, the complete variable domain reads DARVTQTPRHKVTEMGQEVTMRCQPILGHNTVFWYRQTMMQGLELLAYFRNRAPLDDSGMPKDRFSAEMPDATLATLKIQPSEPRDSAVYFCASGSGGQPNTEAFFGQGTRLTVV.

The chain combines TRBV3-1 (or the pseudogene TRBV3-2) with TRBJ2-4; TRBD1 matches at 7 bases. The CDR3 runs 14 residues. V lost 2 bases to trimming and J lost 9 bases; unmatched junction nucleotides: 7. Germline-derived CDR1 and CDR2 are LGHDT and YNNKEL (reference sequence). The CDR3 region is CASSQTSNRGIQYF. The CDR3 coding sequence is TGTGCCAGCAGCCAAACCTCGAACAGGGGCATTCAGTACTTC.

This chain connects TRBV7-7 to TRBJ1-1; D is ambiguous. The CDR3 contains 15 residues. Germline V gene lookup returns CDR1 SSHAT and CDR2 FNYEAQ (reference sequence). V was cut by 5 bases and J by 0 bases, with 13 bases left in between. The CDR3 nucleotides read TGTGCCAGCAGCCCCGTTGGAGGGATGAACACTGAAGCTTTCTTT. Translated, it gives CASSPVGGMNTEAFF.

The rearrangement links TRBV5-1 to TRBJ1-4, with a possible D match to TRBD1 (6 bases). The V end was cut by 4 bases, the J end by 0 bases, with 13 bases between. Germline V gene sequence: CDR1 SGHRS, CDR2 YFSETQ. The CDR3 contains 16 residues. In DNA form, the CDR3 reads TGCGCCAGCAGCAAACAGGGTTTGTCAACTAATGAAAAACTGTTTTTT. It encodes CASSKQGLSTNEKLFF.

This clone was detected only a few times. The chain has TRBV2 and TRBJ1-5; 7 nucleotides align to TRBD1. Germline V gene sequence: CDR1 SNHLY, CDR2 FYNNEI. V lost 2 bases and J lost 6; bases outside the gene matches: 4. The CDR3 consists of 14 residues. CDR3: CASSERDRVQPQHF. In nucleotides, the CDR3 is TGTGCCAGCAGTGAACGAGACAGGGTTCAGCCCCAGCATTTT. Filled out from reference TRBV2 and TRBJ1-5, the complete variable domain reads EPEVTQTPSHQVTQMGQEVILRCVPISNHLYFYWYRQILGQKVEFLVSFYNNEISEKSEIFDDQFSVERPDGSNFTLKIRSTKLEDSAMYFCASSERDRVQPQHFGDGTRLSIL.

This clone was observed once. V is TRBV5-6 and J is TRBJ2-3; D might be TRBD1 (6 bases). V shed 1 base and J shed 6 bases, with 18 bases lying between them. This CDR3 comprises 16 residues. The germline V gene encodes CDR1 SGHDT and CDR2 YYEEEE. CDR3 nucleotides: TGTGCCAGCAGCTTGAGGACAACAGGGTTTCTGGATACGCAGTATTTT. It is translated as CASSLRTTGFLDTQYF.

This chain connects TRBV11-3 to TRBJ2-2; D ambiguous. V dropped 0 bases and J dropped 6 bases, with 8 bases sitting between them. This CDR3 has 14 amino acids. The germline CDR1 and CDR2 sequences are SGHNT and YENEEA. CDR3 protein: CASSLDLISGELFF. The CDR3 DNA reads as TGTGCCAGCAGCTTAGACCTTATCTCCGGGGAGCTGTTTTTT.